This T cell receptor beta chain was sequenced for a study of blood T cell repertoires in COVID-19. Background on the study: From T cells, B-cell-depleted T cells, or PBMCs came the material, which was cDNA or gDNA.

Donors were grouped by their self-reported clinical history. V trimming: 4 bases; J trimming: 10 bases; junction bases outside the gene matches: 18. The CDR3 loop spans 17 amino acids. Germline CDR1 reads MNHEY; CDR2 reads SMNVEV (reference sequence). Original handling: Nucleated cell counts were estimated from reference gene primer amplification. Generated by immunoSEQ multiplex PCR, the TCRdb table keeps only in-frame clones and is missing some. V and J calls and clone size are those listed in that table; D and trimming were worked out from the DNA. The table shows roughly 250,000 clones, with 75% to 95% occurring only once.

The V and J genes are TRBV27 and TRBJ2-1, with 8 bases aligning to TRBD2. Sequencing used PBMCs or T cells enriched from blood (not recorded which). This TCR came from a woman younger than 35 who had recovered from COVID-19. The CDR3 protein is CASSSLRGPYPGGEQFF. DNA for the CDR3: TGTGCCAGCAGTTCACTGCGCGGACCTTATCCGGGGGGGGAGCAGTTCTTC.